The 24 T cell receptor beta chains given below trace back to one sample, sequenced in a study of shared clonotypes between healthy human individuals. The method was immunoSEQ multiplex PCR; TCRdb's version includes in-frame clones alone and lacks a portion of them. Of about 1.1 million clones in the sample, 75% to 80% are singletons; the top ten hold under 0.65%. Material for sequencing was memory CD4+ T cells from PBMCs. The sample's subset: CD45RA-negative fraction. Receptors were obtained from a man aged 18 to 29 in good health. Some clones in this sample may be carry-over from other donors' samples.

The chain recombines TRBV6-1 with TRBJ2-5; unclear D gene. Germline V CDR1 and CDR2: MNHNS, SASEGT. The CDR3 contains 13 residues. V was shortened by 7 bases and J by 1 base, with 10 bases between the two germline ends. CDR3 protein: CASTRGVQETQYF. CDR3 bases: TGTGCCAGCACGAGAGGAGTCCAAGAGACCCAGTACTTC.

This CDR3 is CASSRGQAGPYEQYF. The CDR3 coding sequence is TGTGCCAGCTCACGGGGACAGGCCGGACCCTACGAGCAGTACTTC. This sequence joins TRBV18 and TRBJ2-7, with 8 bases lining up with TRBD1. The CDR3 runs to 15 residues. Losses at the gene ends were 4 bases for V and 2 bases for J; bases not matched to a gene: 7. In germline, CDR1 is KGHSH, CDR2 LQKENI.

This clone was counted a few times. The CDR3 region is CASSLAGTGGRTQYF. The CDR3 DNA sequence: TGTGCCAGCAGCTTAGCCGGGACAGGGGGCCGGACCCAGTACTTC. This rearrangement joins TRBV7-2 to TRBJ2-5; 12 bases fit TRBD1. The V gene's germline CDR1 is SGHTA and CDR2 FQGNSA. Trimming cost V 0 bases and J 7 bases; bases outside gene matches: 3. The CDR3 is 15 amino acids.

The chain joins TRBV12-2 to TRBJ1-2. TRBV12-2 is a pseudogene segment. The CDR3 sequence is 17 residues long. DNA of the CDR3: TGTGCAAGTCGCCGCCTCCTCCCCTTGGGACGGGACTATGGCTACACCTTC. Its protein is CASRRLLPLGRDYGYTF.

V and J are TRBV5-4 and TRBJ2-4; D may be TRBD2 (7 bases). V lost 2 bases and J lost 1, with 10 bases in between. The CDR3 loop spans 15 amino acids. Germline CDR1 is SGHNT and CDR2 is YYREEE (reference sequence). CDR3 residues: CASSLGGDAKNIQYF. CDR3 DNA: TGTGCCAGCAGCTTAGGGGGGGATGCCAAAAACATTCAGTACTTC.

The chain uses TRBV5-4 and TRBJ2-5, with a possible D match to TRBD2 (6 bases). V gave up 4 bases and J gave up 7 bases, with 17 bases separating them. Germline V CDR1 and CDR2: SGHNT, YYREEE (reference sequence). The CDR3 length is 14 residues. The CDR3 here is CASSAGPGVRTQYF. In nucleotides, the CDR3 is TGTGCCAGCAGCGCGGGCCCGGGGGTTAGGACCCAGTACTTC.

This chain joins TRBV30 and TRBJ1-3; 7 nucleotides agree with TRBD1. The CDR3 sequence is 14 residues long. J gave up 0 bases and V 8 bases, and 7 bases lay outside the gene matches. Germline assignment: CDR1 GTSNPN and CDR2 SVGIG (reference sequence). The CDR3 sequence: CAGKDRASGNTIYF. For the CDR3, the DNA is TGTGCCGGAAAAGACAGGGCCTCTGGAAACACCATATATTTT.

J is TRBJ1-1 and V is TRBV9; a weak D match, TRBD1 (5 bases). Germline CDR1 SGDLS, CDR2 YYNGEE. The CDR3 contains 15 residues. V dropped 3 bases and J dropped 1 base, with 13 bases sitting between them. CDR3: CASSGGGGRNTEAFF. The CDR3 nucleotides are TGTGCCAGCAGCGGTGGGGGAGGCAGGAACACTGAAGCTTTCTTT. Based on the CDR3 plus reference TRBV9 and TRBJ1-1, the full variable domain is DSGVTQTPKHLITATGQRVTLRCSPRSGDLSVYWYQQSLDQGLQFLIQYYNGEERAKGNILERFSAQQFPDLHSELNLSSLELGDSALYFCASSGGGGRNTEAFFGQGTRLTVV.

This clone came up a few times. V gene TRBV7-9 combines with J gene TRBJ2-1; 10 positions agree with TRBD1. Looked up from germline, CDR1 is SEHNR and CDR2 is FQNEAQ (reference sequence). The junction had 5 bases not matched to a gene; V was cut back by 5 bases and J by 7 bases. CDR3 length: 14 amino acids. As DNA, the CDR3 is TGTGCCAGCAGCCCCTGGACAGGGGGGAATGAGCAGTTCTTC. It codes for CASSPWTGGNEQFF.

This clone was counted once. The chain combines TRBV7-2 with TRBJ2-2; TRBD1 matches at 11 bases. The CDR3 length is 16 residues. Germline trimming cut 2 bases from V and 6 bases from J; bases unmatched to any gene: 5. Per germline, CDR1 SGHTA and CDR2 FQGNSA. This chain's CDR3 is CASSLLGQGDAGELFF. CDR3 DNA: TGTGCCAGCAGCTTATTGGGACAGGGGGACGCCGGGGAGCTGTTTTTT.

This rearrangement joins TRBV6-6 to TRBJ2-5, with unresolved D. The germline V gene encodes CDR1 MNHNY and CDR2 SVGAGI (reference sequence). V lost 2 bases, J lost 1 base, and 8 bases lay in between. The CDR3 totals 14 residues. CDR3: CASSYGASQETQYF. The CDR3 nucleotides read TGTGCCAGCAGTTACGGAGCTAGCCAAGAGACCCAGTACTTC.

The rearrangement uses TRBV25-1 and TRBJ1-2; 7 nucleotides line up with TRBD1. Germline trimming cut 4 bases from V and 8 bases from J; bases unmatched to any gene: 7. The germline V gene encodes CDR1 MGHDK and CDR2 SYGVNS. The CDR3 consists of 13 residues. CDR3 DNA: TGTGCCAGCAGTGGGGTGCAGGGGGGCGGCTACACCTTC. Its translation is CASSGVQGGGYTF.

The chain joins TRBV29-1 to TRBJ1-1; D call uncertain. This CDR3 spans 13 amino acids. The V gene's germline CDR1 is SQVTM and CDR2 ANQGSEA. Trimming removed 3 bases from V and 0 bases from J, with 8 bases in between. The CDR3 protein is CSVEMILNTEAFF. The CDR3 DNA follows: TGCAGCGTTGAGATGATTTTGAACACTGAAGCTTTCTTT.

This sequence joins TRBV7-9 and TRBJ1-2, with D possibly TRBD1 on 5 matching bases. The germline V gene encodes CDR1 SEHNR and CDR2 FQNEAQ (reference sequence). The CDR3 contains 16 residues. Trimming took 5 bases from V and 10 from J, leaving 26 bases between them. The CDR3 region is CASSPHRSNAGTTYTF. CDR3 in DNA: TGTGCCAGCAGCCCGCATAGGTCGAACGCCGGGACCACCTACACCTTC.

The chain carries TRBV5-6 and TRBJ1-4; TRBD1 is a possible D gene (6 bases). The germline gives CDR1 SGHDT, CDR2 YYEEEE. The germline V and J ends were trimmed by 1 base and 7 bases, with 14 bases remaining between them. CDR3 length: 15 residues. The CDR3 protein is CASSLHGGGSEKLFF. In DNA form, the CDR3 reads TGTGCCAGCAGCTTGCATGGGGGCGGTTCTGAAAAACTGTTTTTT.

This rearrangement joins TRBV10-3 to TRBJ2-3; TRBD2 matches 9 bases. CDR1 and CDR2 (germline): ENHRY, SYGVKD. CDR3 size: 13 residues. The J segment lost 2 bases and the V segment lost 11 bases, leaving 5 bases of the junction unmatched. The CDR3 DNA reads TGTGCCGTGACTAGCGGTTACACAGATACGCAGTATTTT. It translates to CAVTSGYTDTQYF.

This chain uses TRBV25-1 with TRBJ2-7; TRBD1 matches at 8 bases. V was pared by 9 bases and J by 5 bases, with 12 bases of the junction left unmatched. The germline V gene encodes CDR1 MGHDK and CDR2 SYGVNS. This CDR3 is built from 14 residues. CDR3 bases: TGTGCCAGACACTCAGGGGGCGGTCTGGACGAGCAGTACTTC. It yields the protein CARHSGGGLDEQYF.

CDR3: CSVEGVNRGQETQYF. The CDR3 nucleotides read TGCAGCGTTGAAGGGGTCAACCGGGGCCAAGAGACCCAGTACTTC. The chain has TRBV29-1 and TRBJ2-5; perhaps TRBD2 as D (5 bases). V lost 1 base and J lost 1, with 13 bases in between. Germline lookup yields CDR1 SQVTM and CDR2 ANQGSEA. This CDR3 has 15 amino acids. The entire variable domain, with the rest obtained from reference TRBV29-1 and TRBJ2-5, is as follows: SAVISQKPSRDICQRGTSLTIQCQVDSQVTMMFWYRQQPGQSLTLIATANQGSEATYESGFVIDKFPISRPNLTFSTLTVSNMSPEDSSIYLCSVEGVNRGQETQYFGPGTRLLVL.

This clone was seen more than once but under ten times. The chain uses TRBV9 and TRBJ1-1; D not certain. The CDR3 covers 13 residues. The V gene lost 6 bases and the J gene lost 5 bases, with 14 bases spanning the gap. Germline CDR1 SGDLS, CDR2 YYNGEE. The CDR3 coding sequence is TGTGCCAGCACCCCCCGGTTCAGGACTGAAGCTTTCTTT. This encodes CASTPRFRTEAFF.

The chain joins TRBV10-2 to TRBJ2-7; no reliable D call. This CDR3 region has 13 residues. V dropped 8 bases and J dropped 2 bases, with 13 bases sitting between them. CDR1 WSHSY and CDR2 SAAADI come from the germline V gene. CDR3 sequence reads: CASRNGGPYEQYF. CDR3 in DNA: TGCGCCAGCCGCAATGGCGGCCCCTACGAGCAGTACTTC.

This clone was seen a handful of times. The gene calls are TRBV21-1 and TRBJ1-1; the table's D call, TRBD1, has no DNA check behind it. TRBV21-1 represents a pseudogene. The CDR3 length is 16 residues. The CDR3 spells CASSSRDRGWPTEAFF. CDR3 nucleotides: TGTGCCAGCAGCTCACGGGACAGGGGTTGGCCCACTGAAGCTTTCTTT.

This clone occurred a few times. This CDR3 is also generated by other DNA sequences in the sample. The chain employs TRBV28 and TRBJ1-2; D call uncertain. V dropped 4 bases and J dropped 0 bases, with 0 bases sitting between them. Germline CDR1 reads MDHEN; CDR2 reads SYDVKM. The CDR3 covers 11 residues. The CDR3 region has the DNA TGTGCCAGCAGTTCTAACTATGGCTACACCTTC. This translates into CASSSNYGYTF.

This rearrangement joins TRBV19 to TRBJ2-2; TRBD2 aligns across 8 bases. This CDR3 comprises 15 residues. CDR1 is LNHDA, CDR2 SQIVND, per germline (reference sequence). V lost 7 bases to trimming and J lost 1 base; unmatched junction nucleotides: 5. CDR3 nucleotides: TGTGCCAGTATATCACTAGCGGTGAACACCGGGGAGCTGTTTTTT. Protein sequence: CASISLAVNTGELFF.

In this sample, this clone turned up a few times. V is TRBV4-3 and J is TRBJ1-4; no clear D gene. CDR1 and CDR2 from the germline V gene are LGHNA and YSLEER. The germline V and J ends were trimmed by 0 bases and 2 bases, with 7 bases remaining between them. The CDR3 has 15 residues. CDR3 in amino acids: CASSQDWTTNEKLFF. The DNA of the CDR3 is TGCGCCAGCAGCCAAGATTGGACTACTAATGAAAAACTGTTTTTT.